Included here is one TCR beta chain sequence, with context. Its binding antigen is unknown. Base qualities were left out, and no much larger clone turns up one base away. The V and J ends are trimmed by 6 bases and 2 bases, leaving 24 bases between them. CDR1 LNHDA and CDR2 SQIVND are derived from the germline V gene (reference sequence). The CDR3 goes from the cysteine to the phenylalanine over 18 residues. The entry retains the CDR3 DNA only, 54 bases that are in frame from base 1. Preparation of the library involved the immunoSEQ multiplex PCR assay. A mixture of 60 forward primers for TCR Vbeta segments and 13 reverse primers for TCR Jbeta segments was used in the multiplex PCR. A multiplex PCR assay on genomic DNA amplified the CDR3 region of rearranged TCR beta genes. The Illumina HiSeq System was used to sequence the amplified TCR beta libraries as 87-base-pair reads. The authors' pipeline ran thus. A later analysis counted approximately 74 million unique TCR beta chains across the 670 or so repertoires, and approximately 11 million of these chains were shared by at least two donors. Raw reads were error-corrected and collapsed into unique sequences by a nearest-neighbor algorithm in which closely related sequences were merged to remove PCR and sequencing errors. To assign V, D and J gene segments, CDR3 sequences were aligned to IMGT reference sequences. For a sequence to be retained, a match of at least six nucleotides to both a V gene segment and a J gene segment was required. A rearrangement was called productive if the CDR3 had no stop codons and remained in frame with V and J, and every other rearrangement was called non-productive. CDR3 was defined according to IMGT convention as the region running from the second conserved V-encoded cysteine to the conserved J-encoded phenylalanine. In an earlier analysis of just under 600 of the donors, sequences lacking an unambiguous match to a single V gene segment were excluded. An earlier analysis of approximately 590 of the donors classified V segments as functional when productive rearrangements were above 56.7% and as segregating when the standard deviation between donors was above 5%. A statistical classification framework was built to diagnose cytomegalovirus status from the catalog of TCR beta chain sequences. A later analysis assigned V and J genes by comparing TCR nucleotide sequences with IMGT/GENE-DB human TR gene sequences. In a later analysis, CDR3 sequences and most-parsimonious VDJ recombination scenarios were assigned using the TCRdist pipeline. In a later analysis, each TCR beta chain was defined by its CDR3 amino acid sequence together with its V-gene family, and reads without a unique V-gene family were excluded. A later analysis removed 450 to 600 highly shared, low-generation-probability nucleotide sequences to deal with suspected cross-contamination and a sequencing artifact. In a later analysis, a clonal expansion index was calculated for each public chain from normalized within-repertoire ranks of inferred template counts. A later analysis computed generation probabilities with a VDJ recombination model fitted to out-of-frame rearrangements, and checked the results against IGoR. A later analysis scored TCR-TCR, TCR-HLA and TCR-CMV co-occurrence with hypergeometric tests, applying a repertoire-size bias correction to TCR pairs. To estimate false discovery rates, a later analysis permuted the HLA or CMV assignments 20 times. In a later analysis, co-occurring TCRs were grouped using DBSCAN, with TCRdist sequence similarity added in when clustering inside HLA-allele-positive subsets. Repertoires with fewer than 30,000 or more than 120,000 public chains, plus five repertoires with anomalous nucleotide sharing, were excluded from co-occurrence clustering. TCRdb took this table from immuneACCESS and kept in-frame rearrangements with V and J called. Such tables lack part of the clones; where checked against another copy, unresolved V genes explain under half of the gap, and the rest is unexplained. The V and J calls and clone size were taken over from that table, and D and trimming were inferred from the DNA. The sample contains 130,000 or so clones, 75% to 85% of them found a single time. Under 3% of the sample goes to the ten largest clones.

This record belongs to a study of cytomegalovirus exposure and HLA in healthy donors (dated by TCRdb to 2016 to 2017). Turning to the overall study: An earlier analysis of 550 to 700 of the donors reported about 250 Gb of sequence data and roughly 100 million unique TCR beta sequences from 150 million to 200 million T cells. Around 320 gigabases of sequencing data and approximately 84 million unique TCR sequences were included in an early release covering 500 to 750 HLA-typed donors. Of the roughly 410 genotyped donors, less than 85% were placed in the genetic ancestry cluster associated with self-reported Caucasian donors. The study aimed to test whether signatures of past pathogen exposure could be identified by cataloging public T cell receptors. Using immunosequencing, the study profiled T cell repertoires from 666 subjects and related those repertoires to cytomegalovirus serostatus. Along with the approximately 600-subject first cohort, a separate validation cohort of around 110 different subjects was used. To predict cytomegalovirus infection status, the study brought together high-throughput TCR immunosequencing, statistical association of individual TCRs with disease status, and machine learning. In a later analysis, previously published TCR beta repertoires from some 640 donors were re-analyzed and high-resolution HLA genotyping was added so that TCR occurrence patterns could be studied. Rather than drawing on any new phenotypic data, the later analysis identified candidate immune exposures from TCR beta sequences and the way those sequences occurred across donors. An earlier analysis of 500 to 650 of the donors applied high-throughput TCR beta sequencing to assess whether each TCR beta V gene segment acted as functional or pseudogenic. Donor age, sex, ethnicity and CMV serostatus were compiled alongside the repertoire data. A later genetic analysis took genome-wide SNP genotypes for about three fifths of the 666 donors and used that subset as a discovery cohort. All discovery cohort repertoires had been generated using a single sequencing platform. Class I and class II HLA loci were covered by the typing at four-digit resolution. Typing coverage varied by locus: roughly 629-640 donors for A, B, C, DRB1 and DQB1; approximately 500 for DQA1; approximately 570 for DPA1; about 450 for DPB1. Four or five DR-DQ haplotypes were handled as single units for association and clustering because linkage in the cohort was strong. Among about 400 genotyped donors of the cohort, an average of around 220,000 unique TCR beta nucleotide sequences was sequenced per donor, of which about 19% were non-productive. Overall study outcomes, separate from this receptor: At a false discovery rate of 0.05, a later analysis linked fewer than 20,000 TCR beta sequences to specific HLA alleles. Three of the identified cytomegalovirus-associated TCR beta chains were confirmed in vitro to be specific for cytomegalovirus antigens. A further reported finding was that TCR beta sequences accurately predicted the HLA-A and HLA-B alleles for most subjects in the first cohort. In both the original and validation cohorts, the classifier was reported to diagnose cytomegalovirus status with high specificity and sensitivity. In this cohort, only TCR beta chains were sequenced, and detectable features were limited by the absence of alpha or paired-chain data. Correlated functional status among segregating V segments might be attributable to linkage disequilibrium, but an unknown experimental factor could not be ruled out. Most TCR sequences were seen in very few donors, while some public TCRs were found in many individuals. For the cohort, immune exposure information was limited to CMV serostatus. A total of roughly 160 TCR beta chains were listed by the study as associated with cytomegalovirus. In a later analysis, HLA-associated TCR beta chains showed more clonal expansion and lower generation probabilities than non-associated chains that were equally common. Because the 87-base-pair reads could not distinguish some IMGT-functional V segments, including TRBV6-2 and TRBV6-3, those segments were excluded. A later analysis reported that several top co-occurrence clusters appeared linked to parvovirus B19, influenza, CMV and Epstein-Barr virus. The sequencing pipeline was judged likely to have produced a cluster of highly shared sequence variants as a technical artifact. A later analysis found that most CMV-associated TCR beta chains appeared HLA-restricted, with HLA associations seemingly driven largely by CMV exposure. Assigning TCR associations to individual alleles was difficult when HLA alleles, especially DR and DQ, strongly co-occurred. The authors suggested that the approach could potentially be generalized to other disease states and immunological phenotypes. Because some donors lacked HLA typing at each locus, the association tests relied only on the typed subset. V-gene and J-gene trimming of TCR beta chains was associated with a missense DCLRE1C variant in a later genetic analysis, and the association was replicated in an independent cohort. The earlier analysis of almost 600 of the donors excluded fewer than 20 rarely observed V segments, including chromosome 9 orphons, because counts were too low. A later analysis found that TCR association rates varied across HLA loci, with DRB1 alleles showing the most associated TCRs and HLA-C alleles the fewest. Presence/absence analyses assumed roughly uniform sequencing depth across donors, an assumption that may not hold. In an earlier analysis of some 540 of the donors, most TCR beta V segments appeared in productive rearrangements about 90% or about 30% of the time, broadly matching IMGT annotations. Compared with the roughly 670-donor mean, donors in an Asian-associated ancestry cluster had fewer N-insertions in productive TCRs, according to a later genetic analysis.

The cohort consisted of approximately 690 healthy bone marrow donors. Cohort members were all nominally healthy when sampled, although unrecorded immune exposures were likely present. The donor was CMV seropositive and was included in the group of 270 or so seropositive cohort members. Each donor provided a peripheral blood sample, and peripheral blood mononuclear cells were used for TCR beta sequencing. Genomic DNA was extracted from the blood cell samples with the Qiagen DNeasy Blood Extraction Kit. The sequenced sample was PBMCs. The clonotype was recovered from a woman aged 18-35 years in good health and CMV-seropositive. Recombination connected TRBV19 to TRBJ2-3, with a weak D call of TRBD2 (6 bases match). The DNA sequence is given as TGTGCCAGTAGCCCCTCGGGACTCACATCCCTCTTCACAGATACGCAGTATTTT. Its protein product is CASSPSGLTSLFTDTQYF.